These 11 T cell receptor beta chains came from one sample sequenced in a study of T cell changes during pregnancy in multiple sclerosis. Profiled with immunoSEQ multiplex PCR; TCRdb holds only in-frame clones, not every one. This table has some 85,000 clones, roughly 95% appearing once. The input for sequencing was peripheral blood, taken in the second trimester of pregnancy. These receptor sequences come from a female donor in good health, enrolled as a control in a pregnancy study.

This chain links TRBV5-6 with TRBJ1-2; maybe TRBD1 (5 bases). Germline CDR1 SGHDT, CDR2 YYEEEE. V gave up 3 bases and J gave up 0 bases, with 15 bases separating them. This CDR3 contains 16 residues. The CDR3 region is CASSWSQGSPNYGYTF. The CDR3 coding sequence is TGTGCCAGCAGCTGGTCTCAGGGCTCACCTAACTATGGCTACACCTTC.

The CDR3 DNA reads as TGTGCCACCAGCAAAGAACGGGATTCGGGGGGCTATGGCTACACCTTC. Residues: CATSKERDSGGYGYTF. The genes are TRBV15 and TRBJ1-2, with D possibly TRBD1 on 5 matching bases. CDR3 length: 16 amino acids. Germline V gene lookup returns CDR1 LNHNV and CDR2 YYDKDF (reference sequence). The V and J ends lost 4 bases and 4 bases respectively, with 19 bases between them.

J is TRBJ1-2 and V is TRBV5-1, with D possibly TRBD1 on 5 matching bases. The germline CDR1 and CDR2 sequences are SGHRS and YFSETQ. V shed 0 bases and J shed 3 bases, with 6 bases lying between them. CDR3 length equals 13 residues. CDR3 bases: TGCGCCAGCAGCTTGGCGGGGGACTATGGCTACACCTTC. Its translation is CASSLAGDYGYTF.

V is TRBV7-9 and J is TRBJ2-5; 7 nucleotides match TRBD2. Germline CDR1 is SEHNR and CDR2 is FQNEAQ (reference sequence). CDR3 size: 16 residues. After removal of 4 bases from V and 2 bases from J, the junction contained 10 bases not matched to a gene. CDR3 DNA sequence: TGTGCCAGCAGCTCACCGGGACTACAATATCAAGAGACCCAGTACTTC. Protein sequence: CASSSPGLQYQETQYF.

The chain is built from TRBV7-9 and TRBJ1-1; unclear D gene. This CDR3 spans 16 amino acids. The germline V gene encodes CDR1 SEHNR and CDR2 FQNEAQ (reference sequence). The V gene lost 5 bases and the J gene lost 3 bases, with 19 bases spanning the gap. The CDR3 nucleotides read TGTGCCAGCAGCCCCGTGTTGAGGGCCGGGGACACTGAAGCTTTCTTT. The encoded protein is CASSPVLRAGDTEAFF.

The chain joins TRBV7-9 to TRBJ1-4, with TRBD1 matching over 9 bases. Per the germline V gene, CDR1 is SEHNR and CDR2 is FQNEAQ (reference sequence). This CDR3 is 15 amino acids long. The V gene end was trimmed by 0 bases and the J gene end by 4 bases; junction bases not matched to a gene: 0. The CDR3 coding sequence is TGTGCCAGCAGCTTAGCGACAGGGGGTAATGAAAAACTGTTTTTT. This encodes CASSLATGGNEKLFF. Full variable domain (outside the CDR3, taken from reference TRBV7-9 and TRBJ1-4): DTGVSQNPRHKITKRGQNVTFRCDPISEHNRLYWYRQTLGQGPEFLTYFQNEAQLEKSRLLSDRFSAERPKGSFSTLEIQRTEQGDSAMYLCASSLATGGNEKLFFGSGTQLSVL.

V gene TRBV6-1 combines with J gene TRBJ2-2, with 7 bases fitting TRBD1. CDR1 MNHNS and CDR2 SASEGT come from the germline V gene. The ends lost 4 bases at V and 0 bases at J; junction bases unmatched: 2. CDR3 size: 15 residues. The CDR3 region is CASSAGTANTGELFF. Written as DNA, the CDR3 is TGTGCCAGCAGTGCCGGGACAGCGAACACCGGGGAGCTGTTTTTT.

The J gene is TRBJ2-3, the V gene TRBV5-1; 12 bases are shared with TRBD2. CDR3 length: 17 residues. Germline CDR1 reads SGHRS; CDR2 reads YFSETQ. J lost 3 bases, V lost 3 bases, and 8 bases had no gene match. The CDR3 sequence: CASSSRSSGGGTDTQYF. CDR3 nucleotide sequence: TGCGCCAGCAGCTCTCGTTCTAGCGGGGGGGGGACAGATACGCAGTATTTT.

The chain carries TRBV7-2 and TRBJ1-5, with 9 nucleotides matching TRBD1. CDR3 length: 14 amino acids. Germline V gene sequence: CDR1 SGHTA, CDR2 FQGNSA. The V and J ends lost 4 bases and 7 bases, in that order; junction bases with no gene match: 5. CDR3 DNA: TGTGCCAGCAGCTCACAGGGGGCAGAGCAGCCCCAGCATTTT. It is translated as CASSSQGAEQPQHF.

CDR3 nucleotide sequence: TGTGCCTGGAGTGGAACTAGCGGGGGGGCTTCAGGCACAGATACGCAGTATTTT. This sequence encodes CAWSGTSGGASGTDTQYF. The chain joins TRBV30 to TRBJ2-3; TRBD2 aligns across 13 bases. This CDR3 is 18 amino acids long. The V gene's germline CDR1 is GTSNPN and CDR2 SVGIG (reference sequence). Losses at the gene ends were 1 base for V and 1 base for J; bases not matched to a gene: 8.

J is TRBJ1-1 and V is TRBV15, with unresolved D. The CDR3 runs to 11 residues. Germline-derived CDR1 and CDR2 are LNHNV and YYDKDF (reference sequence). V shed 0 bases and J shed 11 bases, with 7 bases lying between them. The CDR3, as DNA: TGTGCCACCAGCAGAGAACGGTGGGCTTTCTTT. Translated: CATSRERWAFF.